This TCR beta chain was identified in a study of blood T cell repertoires in COVID-19. Germline V gene lookup returns CDR1 LNHNV and CDR2 YYDKDF (reference sequence). The CDR3 covers 16 residues. V was pared by 5 bases and J by 14 bases, with 21 bases of the junction left unmatched. Authors' processing steps: Nucleated cell counts were estimated from reference gene primer amplification. Repertoires were generated with immunoSEQ multiplex PCR, while TCRdb's copy carries only in-frame clones and drops some. That table furnishes V, J and clone size, whereas the DNA furnished D and trimming. The table has 210,000 or so clones, less than 85% seen once; the top ten hold less than 2%. The study recruited people aged roughly 18 to 100 years across some 23 US areas. Cohort 3 recovery required two negative PCRs, clearance, or symptom resolution.

The chain links TRBV15 to TRBJ2-1, with TRBD1 matching over 7 bases. The receptor was isolated from a man aged 55 to 70 who had recovered from COVID-19. Specimen: PBMCs or T cells enriched from blood (not recorded which). CDR3 DNA: TGTGCCACCAGCGGATCAGGGGGTCCCCCCCACTATGGGAAGTTCTTC. Residues: CATSGSGGPPHYGKFF.